What follows is one T cell receptor beta chain and its context. Its antigen is not known. These data originate in a study of cytomegalovirus exposure and HLA in healthy donors. Germline CDR1 is SQVTM and CDR2 is ANQGSEA. CDR3 length: 13 residues. The J segment lost 5 bases and the V segment lost 5 bases, leaving 5 bases of the junction unmatched. It was with 60 Vbeta and 13 Jbeta primers that the PCR ran. The data were produced by immunoSEQ multiplex PCR, yet TCRdb's version contains in-frame clones alone and is incomplete. The sample includes 120,000 to 150,000 clones, under 70% of them seen just once. Although they were nominally healthy when sampled, donors likely had unrecorded immune exposures. Study findings and constraints: Sequencing probably produced one cluster of sequence variants that were highly shared. Fewer N-insertions (relative to the roughly 700-donor mean) were reportedly seen in an Asian-associated ancestry cluster in a later analysis.

The receptor comes from a woman between 25 and 40 years old in good health and CMV-seropositive. J is TRBJ1-4 and V is TRBV29-1, with TRBD1 identical over 7 bases. Sequencing used PBMCs. CDR3: CSVRGQWNEKLFF. The CDR3 bases are TGCAGCGTTAGGGGACAGTGGAATGAAAAACTGTTTTTT.